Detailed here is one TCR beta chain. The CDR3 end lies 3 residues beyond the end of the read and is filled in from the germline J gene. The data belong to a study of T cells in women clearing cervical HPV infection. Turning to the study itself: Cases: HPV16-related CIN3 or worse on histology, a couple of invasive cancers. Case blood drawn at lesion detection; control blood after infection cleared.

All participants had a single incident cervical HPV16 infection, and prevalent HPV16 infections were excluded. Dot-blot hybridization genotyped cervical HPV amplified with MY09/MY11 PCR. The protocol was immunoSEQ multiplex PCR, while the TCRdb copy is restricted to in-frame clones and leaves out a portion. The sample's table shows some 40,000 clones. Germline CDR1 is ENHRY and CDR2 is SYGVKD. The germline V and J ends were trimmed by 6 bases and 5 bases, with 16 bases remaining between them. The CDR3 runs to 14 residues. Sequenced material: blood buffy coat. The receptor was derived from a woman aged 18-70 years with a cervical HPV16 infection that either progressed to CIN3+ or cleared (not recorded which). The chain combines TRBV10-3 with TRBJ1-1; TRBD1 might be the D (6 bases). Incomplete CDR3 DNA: TGTGCCATCAGGACACCCAGGGGATCGACTGAA. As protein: CAIRTPRGSTE. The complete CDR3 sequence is CAIRTPRGSTEAFF.